The sequence of this TCR beta chain was determined in a study of cytomegalovirus exposure and HLA in healthy donors. 13 Jbeta primers and 60 Vbeta primers were used for the PCR. The repertoire was sequenced with immunoSEQ multiplex PCR; TCRdb's copy has only in-frame clones and lacks some. The table lists about 180,000 clones, around 77% of them singletons, with around 2.4% in the top ten. The CDR3 has 15 amino acids. CDR1 and CDR2 from the germline V gene are SGHRS and YFSETQ. The V end lost 0 bases, the J end lost 1 base, and 7 bases lay between the germline ends. This sequence was found in a man in his sixties in good health and CMV-seronegative. The chain joins TRBV5-1 to TRBJ2-2, with D possibly matching TRBD2 (6 bases). Sequencing input: PBMCs. Written as DNA, the CDR3 is TGCGCCAGCAGCTTGGGCGGGATGAACACCGGGGAGCTGTTTTTT. It encodes CASSLGGMNTGELFF.